This section outlines one TCR beta chain sequence together with its context. Antigen: not known. The PCR had 60 Vbeta and 13 Jbeta primers. Assay: immunoSEQ multiplex PCR; the TCRdb copy retains only in-frame clones and omits some. The data contain about 120,000 clones, about three fifths of them singletons. This record comes from a study of cytomegalovirus exposure and HLA in healthy donors. General study findings and limits: Immune exposure was documented only through CMV serostatus.

Material: PBMCs. The receptor comes from a man aged 40-49 years in good health and CMV-seropositive.

The CDR3 nucleotides are TGTGCCAGCAGTTACTTCAGCGGGAGGGCCAGGGAGCAGTACTTC. Its protein is CASSYFSGRAREQYF. This chain joins TRBV6-6 and TRBJ2-7; 10 positions agree with TRBD2. This CDR3 comprises 15 residues. V was pared by 1 base and J by 7 bases, with 7 bases of the junction left unmatched. Germline V gene sequence: CDR1 MNHNY, CDR2 SVGAGI (reference sequence).